The 24 T cell receptor beta chains given below trace back to one sample, sequenced in a study of blood T cell repertoires in COVID-19. Assay: immunoSEQ multiplex PCR; the TCRdb copy retains only in-frame clones and omits some. The data hold roughly 170,000 clones, with 86% observed a single time. Sequencing was performed on peripheral blood. The receptors derive from a man aged 70-80 years with active or convalescent COVID-19.

The chain couples TRBV6-5 to TRBJ2-7, with TRBD1 identical over 10 bases. The CDR3 contains 15 residues. Germline values: CDR1 MNHEY, CDR2 SVGAGI. The V segment lost 6 bases and the J segment 3 bases; nucleotides outside the gene matches: 8. CDR3: CASRPGTGANYEQYF. CDR3 nucleotide sequence: TGTGCCAGCAGACCCGGGACAGGGGCCAACTACGAGCAGTACTTC.

The J gene is TRBJ2-2, the V gene TRBV15; a possible D gene is TRBD1 (6 bases). CDR1 and CDR2 from the germline V gene are LNHNV and YYDKDF (reference sequence). This CDR3 is built from 15 residues. Trimming removed 4 bases at V and 7 bases at J, with 16 bases between. The CDR3 loop reads CATSTYREFGGELFF. The CDR3 DNA sequence: TGTGCCACCAGCACCTACAGGGAATTCGGCGGGGAGCTGTTTTTT.

This rearrangement joins TRBV7-9 to TRBJ1-2; D is undetermined. V was clipped by 6 bases and J by 5 bases, with 16 bases between them. The CDR3 has 14 residues. The V gene's germline CDR1 is SEHNR and CDR2 FQNEAQ (reference sequence). The DNA for the CDR3 is TGTGCCAGCAGTCCCAGCGGAGGCGGGTATGGCTACACCTTC. Translating gives CASSPSGGGYGYTF.

The chain couples TRBV6-6 to TRBJ1-5, with D perhaps TRBD1 (6 bases). Germline V lookup: CDR1 MNHNY, CDR2 SVGAGI (reference sequence). The CDR3 runs to 14 residues. Trimming cost V 4 bases and J 6 bases, with 13 bases left between them. For the CDR3, the DNA is TGTGCCAGCAGTTTATACAGGGAGGGTCAGCCCCAGCATTTT. Translation gives CASSLYREGQPQHF.

This clone was seen a few times. The V gene is TRBV29-1, the J gene TRBJ1-1; unclear D gene. CDR1 and CDR2 from the germline V gene are SQVTM and ANQGSEA. Between the trimmed V and J ends, which lost 8 bases and 0 bases, there was a span of 13 bases. This CDR3 has 13 residues. CDR3 sequence: CSPRGDMNTEAFF. The CDR3 DNA reads as TGCAGCCCGCGGGGAGATATGAACACTGAAGCTTTCTTT.

The genes are TRBV27 and TRBJ1-2; TRBD1 agrees at 9 bases. CDR1 and CDR2 (germline): MNHEY, SMNVEV (reference sequence). With V trimmed by 1 base and J by 2 bases, 5 bases remained unmatched. The CDR3 sequence is 16 residues long. CDR3 sequence: CASSLFPGQGNYGYTF. For the CDR3, the DNA is TGTGCCAGCAGTTTATTTCCGGGACAGGGAAACTATGGCTACACCTTC.

This CDR3 is CASSDHLQYTYEQFF. The CDR3 DNA reads as TGTGCCAGCAGTGACCACCTACAGTATACATATGAGCAGTTCTTC. The chain recombines TRBV2 with TRBJ2-1, with D uncertain. The V gene lost 3 bases and the J gene lost 8 bases, with 17 bases spanning the gap. The CDR3 contains 15 residues. The germline CDR1 and CDR2 sequences are SNHLY and FYNNEI.

This sequence joins TRBV5-6 and TRBJ1-4; 7 bases align to TRBD1. J lost 8 bases, V lost 4 bases, and 14 bases had no gene match. CDR3 length: 16 residues. Germline V gene lookup returns CDR1 SGHDT and CDR2 YYEEEE. In DNA form, the CDR3 reads TGTGCCAGCAGCCGGAACCCTTCGGACAGGAGCGAAAAACTGTTTTTT. Residues: CASSRNPSDRSEKLFF. Full variable domain (rest looked up from reference TRBV5-6 and TRBJ1-4): DAGVTQSPTHLIKTRGQQVTLRCSPKSGHDTVSWYQQALGQGPQFIFQYYEEEERQRGNFPDRFSGHQFPNYSSELNVNALLLGDSALYLCASSRNPSDRSEKLFFGSGTQLSVL.

CDR3 region: CASSLRGGREKLFF. The CDR3 DNA is TGTGCCAGTAGTCTCAGAGGGGGACGGGAAAAACTGTTTTTT. This chain uses TRBV19 with TRBJ1-4, with D maybe TRBD1 (6 bases). The CDR3 length is 14 residues. The germline CDR1 and CDR2 sequences are LNHDA and SQIVND (reference sequence). V was trimmed by 5 bases and J by 8 bases, leaving 15 bases between them. The whole variable domain, filled in from reference TRBV19 and TRBJ1-4, reads DGGITQSPKYLFRKEGQNVTLSCEQNLNHDAMYWYRQDPGQGLRLIYYSQIVNDFQKGDIAEGYSVSREKKESFPLTVTSAQKNPTAFYLCASSLRGGREKLFFGSGTQLSVL.

The genes are TRBV11-2 and TRBJ2-6, with D possibly TRBD2 on 6 matching bases. The CDR3 has 14 amino acids. V dropped 6 bases and J dropped 2 bases, with 8 bases sitting between them. CDR1 and CDR2 (germline): SGHAT, FQNNGV. The CDR3 is CASSRRAGANVLTF. CDR3 DNA sequence: TGTGCCAGCAGTAGGAGGGCTGGGGCCAACGTCCTGACTTTC.

The chain uses TRBV5-4 and TRBJ1-4; TRBD1 aligns across 7 bases. V was clipped by 0 bases and J by 6 bases; unmatched bases: 8. This CDR3 spans 16 amino acids. CDR1 and CDR2 from the germline V gene are SGHNT and YYREEE (reference sequence). This chain's CDR3 is CASSLAGGTGDEKLFF. The CDR3 nucleotides are TGTGCCAGCAGCTTGGCCGGTGGTACAGGGGATGAAAAACTGTTTTTT. Using reference TRBV5-4 and TRBJ1-4 for the parts outside the CDR3, the full variable domain is ETGVTQSPTHLIKTRGQQVTLRCSSQSGHNTVSWYQQALGQGPQFIFQYYREEENGRGNFPPRFSGLQFPNYSSELNVNALELDDSALYLCASSLAGGTGDEKLFFGSGTQLSVL.

This rearrangement joins TRBV29-1 to TRBJ2-2, with TRBD2 matching over 8 bases. This CDR3 region has 16 residues. The germline V gene encodes CDR1 SQVTM and CDR2 ANQGSEA. Unmatched junction bases numbered 8, after V lost 4 bases and J lost 1 base. This CDR3 is CSVGATGGRNTGELFF. CDR3 coding DNA: TGCAGCGTTGGGGCAACGGGAGGGCGGAACACCGGGGAGCTGTTTTTT.

The chain combines TRBV9 with TRBJ2-1, with TRBD2 identical over 7 bases. From germline, CDR1 is SGDLS and CDR2 YYNGEE. CDR3 size: 15 residues. The trim removed 4 bases at V and 0 bases at J, leaving 4 bases unmatched. This CDR3 reads CASSPSGTSYNEQFF. CDR3 DNA: TGTGCCAGCAGCCCGAGCGGGACCTCCTACAATGAGCAGTTCTTC. The full variable domain, its missing parts supplied by reference TRBV9 and TRBJ2-1, is DSGVTQTPKHLITATGQRVTLRCSPRSGDLSVYWYQQSLDQGLQFLIQYYNGEERAKGNILERFSAQQFPDLHSELNLSSLELGDSALYFCASSPSGTSYNEQFFGPGTRLTVL.

The rearrangement uses TRBV10-1 and TRBJ2-1, with D possibly TRBD1 on 6 matching bases. The CDR3 totals 13 residues. Germline CDR1 reads WNHNN; CDR2 reads SYGVQD (reference sequence). V lost 3 bases to trimming and J lost 5 bases, with 8 bases between them. The CDR3 loop reads CASSEGQHNEQFF. The CDR3 DNA reads TGCGCCAGCAGTGAAGGACAGCACAATGAGCAGTTCTTC.

J is TRBJ2-7 and V is TRBV30, with 10 nucleotides matching TRBD2. The CDR3 loop spans 14 amino acids. The V gene's germline CDR1 is GTSNPN and CDR2 SVGIG (reference sequence). Trimming took 0 bases from V and 1 from J; bases not matched to a gene: 0. The CDR3 region is CAWSVAGGSYEQYF. DNA for the CDR3: TGTGCCTGGAGTGTAGCGGGAGGGTCCTACGAGCAGTACTTC.

The chain uses TRBV4-3 and TRBJ1-2; D is possibly TRBD1 (6 bases). V shed 4 bases and J shed 5 bases, with 17 bases lying between them. The germline CDR1 and CDR2 sequences are LGHNA and YSLEER. CDR3 size: 15 residues. The CDR3 bases are TGCGCCAGCAGCCCATTAGTTCGGCAGGGGTATGGCTACACCTTC. Its translation is CASSPLVRQGYGYTF.

The chain combines TRBV6-2 or TRBV6-3 with TRBJ1-5, with D possibly TRBD1 on 5 matching bases. From germline, CDR1 is MNHEY and CDR2 SVGEGT. The length of the CDR3 is 17 residues. Trimming removed 0 bases at V and 4 bases at J, with 16 bases between. The CDR3: CASSYSPSGGTNQPQHF. CDR3 coding DNA: TGTGCCAGCAGTTACTCCCCCTCGGGGGGGACTAATCAGCCCCAGCATTTT.

V is TRBV5-1 and J is TRBJ1-1; 7 bases map to TRBD1. From germline, CDR1 is SGHRS and CDR2 YFSETQ. This CDR3 has 14 amino acids. The trim removed 9 bases at V and 1 base at J, leaving 9 bases unmatched. CDR3 in DNA: TGCGCCACCACCCTAGCAGGGGGGAACACTGAAGCTTTCTTT. It is translated as CATTLAGGNTEAFF.

The chain is built from TRBV18 and TRBJ2-3; 7 nucleotides line up with TRBD1. V was clipped by 2 bases and J by 4 bases; unmatched bases: 15. This CDR3 spans 18 amino acids. CDR1 and CDR2 from the germline V gene are KGHSH and LQKENI. The CDR3 bases are TGTGCCAGCTCACCAGTCCCGGGACAGCTGGCTGGCGCAGATACGCAGTATTTT. The encoded protein is CASSPVPGQLAGADTQYF. The variable domain in full, completed from reference TRBV18 and TRBJ2-3, reads NAGVMQNPRHLVRRRGQEARLRCSPMKGHSHVYWYRQLPEEGLKFMVYLQKENIIDESGMPKERFSAEFPKEGPSILRIQQVVRGDSAAYFCASSPVPGQLAGADTQYFGPGTRLTVL.

The rearrangement uses TRBV7-3 and TRBJ2-4; possible D gene TRBD1, 5 bases. This CDR3 is built from 15 residues. Trimming stripped 8 bases from V and 0 bases from J, with 14 bases between. Germline CDR1 is SGHTA and CDR2 is FQGTGA. The CDR3 protein is CASQGAGVAKNIQYF. As DNA, the CDR3 is TGTGCCAGCCAGGGTGCTGGGGTAGCCAAAAACATTCAGTACTTC.

The chain carries TRBV19 and TRBJ1-2, with 7 bases matching TRBD1. V lost 8 bases and J lost 5; bases outside the gene matches: 8. CDR1 and CDR2 (germline): LNHDA, SQIVND (reference sequence). The CDR3 length is 13 residues. The CDR3 DNA sequence: TGTGCCAGTCGGGGGACAGACTATTATGGCTACACCTTC. Translation: CASRGTDYYGYTF.

The table lists this clone with a count of one. V and J are TRBV11-3 and TRBJ2-1; TRBD2 matches at 13 bases. Per germline, CDR1 SGHNT and CDR2 YENEEA. This CDR3 is built from 15 residues. V shed 2 bases and J 9 bases; nucleotides not matched to a gene: 4. The CDR3 is CASSLRLAGGGEQFF. The CDR3 nucleotides read TGTGCCAGCAGCTTAAGACTAGCGGGAGGAGGTGAGCAGTTCTTC.

V and J are TRBV2 and TRBJ2-2; 7 positions agree with TRBD1. CDR3 length: 15 residues. After removal of 4 bases from V and 7 bases from J, the junction contained 9 bases not matched to a gene. The V gene's germline CDR1 is SNHLY and CDR2 FYNNEI. CDR3 sequence reads: CASSGRQGPVGELFF. For the CDR3, the DNA is TGTGCCAGCAGTGGAAGACAGGGTCCGGTCGGGGAGCTGTTTTTT. Drawing the rest from reference TRBV2 and TRBJ2-2, the complete variable domain is EPEVTQTPSHQVTQMGQEVILRCVPISNHLYFYWYRQILGQKVEFLVSFYNNEISEKSEIFDDQFSVERPDGSNFTLKIRSTKLEDSAMYFCASSGRQGPVGELFFGEGSRLTVL.

This clone was counted once. V gene TRBV5-4 combines with J gene TRBJ2-5; 10 nucleotides align to TRBD1. Germline CDR1 SGHNT, CDR2 YYREEE (reference sequence). V lost 6 bases, J lost 4 bases, and 12 bases stayed unmatched. The CDR3 consists of 16 residues. The CDR3 is CASNSGGQGLGETQYF. CDR3 nucleotide sequence: TGTGCCAGCAACTCGGGGGGACAGGGGCTGGGAGAGACCCAGTACTTC.